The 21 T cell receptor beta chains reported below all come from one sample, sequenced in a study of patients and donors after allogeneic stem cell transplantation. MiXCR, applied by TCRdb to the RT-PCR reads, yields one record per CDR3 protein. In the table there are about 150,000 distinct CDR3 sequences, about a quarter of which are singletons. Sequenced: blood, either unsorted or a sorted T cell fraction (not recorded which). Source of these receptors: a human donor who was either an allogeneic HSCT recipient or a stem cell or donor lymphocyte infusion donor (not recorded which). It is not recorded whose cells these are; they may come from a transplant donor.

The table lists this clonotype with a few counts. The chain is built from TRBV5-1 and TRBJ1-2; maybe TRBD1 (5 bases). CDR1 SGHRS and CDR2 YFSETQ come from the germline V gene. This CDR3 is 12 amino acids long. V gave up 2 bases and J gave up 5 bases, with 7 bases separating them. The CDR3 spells CASSFRDYGYTF. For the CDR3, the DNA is TGCGCCAGCAGCTTCAGGGATTATGGCTACACCTTC.

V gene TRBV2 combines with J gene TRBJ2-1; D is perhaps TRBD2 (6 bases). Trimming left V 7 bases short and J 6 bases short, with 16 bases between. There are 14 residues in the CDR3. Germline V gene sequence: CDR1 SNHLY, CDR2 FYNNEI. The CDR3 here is CASMRDSWGNEQFF. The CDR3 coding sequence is TGTGCCAGCATGCGGGACTCATGGGGCAATGAGCAGTTCTTC.

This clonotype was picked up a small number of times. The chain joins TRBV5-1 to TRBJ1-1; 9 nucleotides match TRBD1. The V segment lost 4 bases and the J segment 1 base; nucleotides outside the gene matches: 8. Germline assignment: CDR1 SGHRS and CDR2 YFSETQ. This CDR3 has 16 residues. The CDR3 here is CASSITGTGRNTEAFF. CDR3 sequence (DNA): TGCGCCAGCAGCATCACCGGGACAGGGCGGAACACTGAAGCTTTCTTT. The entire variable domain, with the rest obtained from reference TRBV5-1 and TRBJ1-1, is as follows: KAGVTQTPRYLIKTRGQQVTLSCSPISGHRSVSWYQQTPGQGLQFLFEYFSETQRNKGNFPGRFSGRQFSNSRSEMNVSTLELGDSALYLCASSITGTGRNTEAFFGQGTRLTVV.

The CDR3, as DNA: TGTGCCAGCAGCTTAATCGTCTCCTACAATGAGCAGTTCTTC. As protein: CASSLIVSYNEQFF. The J gene is TRBJ2-1, the V gene TRBV7-2; D not resolved. CDR3 length: 14 residues. Germline CDR1 reads SGHTA; CDR2 reads FQGNSA. Trimming shortened V by 2 bases and J by 0 bases, and 5 bases separated the two germline ends.

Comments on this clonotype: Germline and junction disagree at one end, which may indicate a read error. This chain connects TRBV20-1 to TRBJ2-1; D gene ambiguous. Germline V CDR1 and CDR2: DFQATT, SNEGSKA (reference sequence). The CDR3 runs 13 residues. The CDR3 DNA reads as TGCAGTGCTAGGGAGCGCTCCTACTATGAGCAGTTCTTC. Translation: CSARERSYYEQFF.

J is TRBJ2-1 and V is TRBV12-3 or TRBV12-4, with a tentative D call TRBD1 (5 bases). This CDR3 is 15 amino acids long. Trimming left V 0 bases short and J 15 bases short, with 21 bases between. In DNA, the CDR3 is TGTGCCAGCAGTTTAGCGGACCAACCTGAGGTGGGGCGGTTCTTC. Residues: CASSLADQPEVGRFF.

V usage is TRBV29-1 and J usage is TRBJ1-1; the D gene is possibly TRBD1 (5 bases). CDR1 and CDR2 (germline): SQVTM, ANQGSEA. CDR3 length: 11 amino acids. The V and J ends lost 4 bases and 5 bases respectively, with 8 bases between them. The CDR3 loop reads CSVVPGTEAFF. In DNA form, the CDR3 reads TGCAGCGTTGTGCCAGGGACTGAAGCTTTCTTT.

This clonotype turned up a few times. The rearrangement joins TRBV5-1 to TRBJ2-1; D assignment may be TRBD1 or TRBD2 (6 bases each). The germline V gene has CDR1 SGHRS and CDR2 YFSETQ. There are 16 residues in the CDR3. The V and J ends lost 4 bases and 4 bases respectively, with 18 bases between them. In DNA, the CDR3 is TGCGCCAGCAGCGTACGTTTGGGGGGCAGGTACAATGAGCAGTTCTTC. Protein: CASSVRLGGRYNEQFF.

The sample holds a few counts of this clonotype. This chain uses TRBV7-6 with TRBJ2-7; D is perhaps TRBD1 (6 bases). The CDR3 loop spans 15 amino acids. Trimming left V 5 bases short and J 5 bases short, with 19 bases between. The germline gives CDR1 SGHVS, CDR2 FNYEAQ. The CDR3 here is CASSPGQLNRDEQYF. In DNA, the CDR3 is TGTGCCAGCAGCCCGGGCCAATTAAACAGGGACGAGCAGTACTTC.

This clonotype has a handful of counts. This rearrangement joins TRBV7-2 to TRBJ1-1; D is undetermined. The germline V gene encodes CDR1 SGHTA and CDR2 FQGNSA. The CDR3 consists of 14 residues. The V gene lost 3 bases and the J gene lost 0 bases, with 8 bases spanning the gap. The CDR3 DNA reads TGTGCCAGCAGCTTTGTACACTTGAACACTGAAGCTTTCTTT. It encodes CASSFVHLNTEAFF.

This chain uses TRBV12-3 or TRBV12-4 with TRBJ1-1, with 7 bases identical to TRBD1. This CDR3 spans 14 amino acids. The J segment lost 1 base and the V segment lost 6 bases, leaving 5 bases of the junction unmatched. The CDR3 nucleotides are TGTGCCAGCAGGCGAGGACAGGAGAACACTGAAGCTTTCTTT. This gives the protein CASRRGQENTEAFF.

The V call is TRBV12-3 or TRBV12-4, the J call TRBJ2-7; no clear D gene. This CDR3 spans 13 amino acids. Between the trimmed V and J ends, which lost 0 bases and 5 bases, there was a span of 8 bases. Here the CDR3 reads CASSLALGHEQYF. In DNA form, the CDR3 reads TGTGCCAGCAGTTTAGCGCTCGGCCACGAGCAGTACTTC.

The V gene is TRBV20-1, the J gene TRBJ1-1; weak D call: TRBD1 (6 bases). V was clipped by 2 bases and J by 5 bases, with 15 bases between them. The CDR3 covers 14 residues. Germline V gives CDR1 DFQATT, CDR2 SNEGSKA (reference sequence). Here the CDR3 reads CSARRQAARTEAFF. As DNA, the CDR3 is TGCAGTGCTAGAAGACAGGCAGCTAGAACTGAAGCTTTCTTT.

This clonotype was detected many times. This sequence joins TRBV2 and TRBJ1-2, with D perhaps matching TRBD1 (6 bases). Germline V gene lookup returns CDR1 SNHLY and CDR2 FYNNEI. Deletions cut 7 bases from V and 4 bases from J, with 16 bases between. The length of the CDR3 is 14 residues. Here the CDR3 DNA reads TGTGCCAGCACCCGGGACAAGCTTGGCTATGGCTACACCTTC. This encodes CASTRDKLGYGYTF.

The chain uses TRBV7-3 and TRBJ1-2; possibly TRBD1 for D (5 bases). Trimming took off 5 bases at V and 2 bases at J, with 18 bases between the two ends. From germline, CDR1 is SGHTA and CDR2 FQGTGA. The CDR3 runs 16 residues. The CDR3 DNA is TGTGCCAGCAGCCCCATCAAAGCAGGGCCCAACTATGGCTACACCTTC. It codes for CASSPIKAGPNYGYTF.

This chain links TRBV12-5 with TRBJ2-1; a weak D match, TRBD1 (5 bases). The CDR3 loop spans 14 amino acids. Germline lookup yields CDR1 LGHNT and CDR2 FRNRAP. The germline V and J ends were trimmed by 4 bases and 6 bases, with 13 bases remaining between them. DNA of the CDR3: TGTGCTAGTGGTTCCGTGGGGCAAAGCAATGAGCAGTTCTTC. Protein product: CASGSVGQSNEQFF. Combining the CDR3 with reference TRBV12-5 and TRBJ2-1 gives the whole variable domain DARVTQTPRHKVTEMGQEVTMRCQPILGHNTVFWYRQTMMQGLELLAYFRNRAPLDDSGMPKDRFSAEMPDATLATLKIQPSEPRDSAVYFCASGSVGQSNEQFFGPGTRLTVL.

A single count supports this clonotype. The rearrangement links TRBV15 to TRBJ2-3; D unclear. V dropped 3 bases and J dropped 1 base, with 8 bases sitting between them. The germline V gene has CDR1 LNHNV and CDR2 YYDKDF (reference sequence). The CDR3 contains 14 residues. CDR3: CATSRLSGTDTQYF. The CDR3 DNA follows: TGTGCCACCAGCAGGCTCTCGGGCACAGATACGCAGTATTTT.

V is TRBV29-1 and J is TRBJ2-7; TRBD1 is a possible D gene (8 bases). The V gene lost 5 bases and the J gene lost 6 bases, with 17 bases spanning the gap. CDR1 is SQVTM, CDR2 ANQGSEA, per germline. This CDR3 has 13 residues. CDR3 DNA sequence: TGCAGCGTTTGGACAGGGAGGGAGGGCGAGCAGTACTTC. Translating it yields CSVWTGREGEQYF.

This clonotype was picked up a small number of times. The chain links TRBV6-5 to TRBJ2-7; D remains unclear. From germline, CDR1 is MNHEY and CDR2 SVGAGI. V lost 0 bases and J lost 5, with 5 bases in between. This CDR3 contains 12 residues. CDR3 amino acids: CASSYSTHEQYF. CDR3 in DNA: TGTGCCAGCAGTTACTCCACGCACGAGCAGTACTTC.

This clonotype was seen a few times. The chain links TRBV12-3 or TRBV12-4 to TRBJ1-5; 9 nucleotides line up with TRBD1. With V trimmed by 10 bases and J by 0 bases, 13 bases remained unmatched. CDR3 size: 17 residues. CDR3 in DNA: TGTGCCACCGGTGCGGGACAGGGAGTGAATAGCAATCAGCCCCAGCATTTT. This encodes CATGAGQGVNSNQPQHF.

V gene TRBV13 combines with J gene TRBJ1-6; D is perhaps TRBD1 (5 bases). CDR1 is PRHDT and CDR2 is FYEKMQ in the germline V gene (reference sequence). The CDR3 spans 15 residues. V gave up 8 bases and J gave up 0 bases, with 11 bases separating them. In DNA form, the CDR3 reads TGTGCCAGCGGAGAAAGGGGCTCCTATAATTCACCCCTCCACTTT. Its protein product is CASGERGSYNSPLHF.